Presented here are 11 T cell receptor beta chains from one specimen sequenced in a study of control samples from healthy donors and cancer patients. TCRdb keeps only in-frame clones here, not all; method: immunoSEQ multiplex PCR. This sample has 250,000 to 300,000 clones, with over 70% found just once. The sequenced material came from PBMCs. The source of these receptors is a woman aged 60 to 75 with lung cancer.

V usage is TRBV4-1 and J usage is TRBJ1-5; 9 nucleotides line up with TRBD1. V gave up 2 bases and J gave up 2 bases; unmatched junction bases: 10. Germline lookup yields CDR1 MGHRA and CDR2 YSYEKL. The CDR3 covers 18 residues. The CDR3: CASSQQHRGRIGNQPQHF. The CDR3 DNA is TGCGCCAGCAGCCAACAGCACAGGGGGCGCATAGGCAATCAGCCCCAGCATTTT.

The chain is built from TRBV5-1 and TRBJ2-2; TRBD1 might be the D (5 bases). The CDR3 spans 15 residues. The germline V gene has CDR1 SGHRS and CDR2 YFSETQ. V dropped 4 bases and J dropped 6 bases, with 16 bases sitting between them. The DNA of the CDR3 is TGCGCCAGCAGCCCCGGGCAGGGCCGTTCCGGGGAGCTGTTTTTT. Protein product: CASSPGQGRSGELFF.

CDR3 nucleotides: TGTGCCAGCAGCCTCGGGGCCCCAGATACGCAGTATTTT. Its translation is CASSLGAPDTQYF. V gene TRBV11-3 combines with J gene TRBJ2-3; D is possibly TRBD1 or TRBD2 (5 bases each). V was cut by 5 bases and J by 4 bases, with 10 bases left in between. Looked up from germline, CDR1 is SGHNT and CDR2 is YENEEA. The CDR3 extends over 13 amino acids.

V and J are TRBV9 and TRBJ1-2; TRBD1 is a possible D gene (5 bases). Germline CDR1 is SGDLS and CDR2 is YYNGEE. V lost 3 bases and J 0 bases, leaving 12 bases between the germline ends. This CDR3 has 15 residues. CDR3 sequence: CASSASLGANYGYTF. The CDR3 region has the DNA TGTGCCAGCAGCGCTTCACTAGGGGCTAACTATGGCTACACCTTC.

This chain connects TRBV14 to TRBJ1-6; D remains ambiguous. Germline-derived CDR1 and CDR2 are SGHDN and FVKESK. V dropped 1 base and J dropped 9 bases, with 13 bases sitting between them. CDR3 length equals 15 residues. This CDR3 reads CASSQVSGSRSPLHF. The CDR3 DNA reads as TGTGCCAGCAGCCAAGTATCGGGGAGCCGTTCACCCCTCCACTTT. The whole variable domain, filled in from reference TRBV14 and TRBJ1-6, reads EAGVTQFPSHSVIEKGQTVTLRCDPISGHDNLYWYRRVMGKEIKFLLHFVKESKQDESGMPNNRFLAERTGGTYSTLKVQPAELEDSGVYFCASSQVSGSRSPLHFGNGTRLTVT.

The genes are TRBV15 and TRBJ1-2; 11 nucleotides align to TRBD1. This CDR3 spans 15 amino acids. After removal of 8 bases from V and 7 bases from J, the junction contained 12 bases not matched to a gene. The germline CDR1 and CDR2 sequences are LNHNV and YYDKDF (reference sequence). The CDR3 protein is CATSPGQGVFGGYTF. The DNA of the CDR3 is TGTGCCACCTCCCCGGGACAGGGGGTTTTTGGTGGCTACACCTTC.

The gene calls are TRBV19 and TRBJ2-1; 16 bases fit TRBD2. The CDR3 runs 15 residues. CDR1 LNHDA and CDR2 SQIVND come from the germline V gene (reference sequence). V lost 3 bases to trimming and J lost 10 bases; unmatched junction nucleotides: 3. The CDR3 DNA reads TGTGCCAGTAGTATCGGGACTAGCGGGGGGGCCGAGCAGTTCTTC. This encodes CASSIGTSGGAEQFF.

The chain couples TRBV12-3 or TRBV12-4 to TRBJ2-5; D gene ambiguous. The CDR3 contains 12 residues. V lost 3 bases, J lost 5 bases, and 7 bases lay in between. The CDR3 here is CASSFTRETQYF. CDR3 DNA sequence: TGTGCCAGCAGTTTCACTCGCGAGACCCAGTACTTC.

V is TRBV27 and J is TRBJ2-7; D unresolved. The length of the CDR3 is 13 residues. Germline loops: CDR1 MNHEY, CDR2 SMNVEV (reference sequence). The V gene lost 4 bases and the J gene lost 4 bases, with 11 bases spanning the gap. DNA for the CDR3: TGTGCCAGCAGTTCCCCAATGTTATACGAGCAGTACTTC. It is translated as CASSSPMLYEQYF.

This clone was seen many times. V usage is TRBV19 and J usage is TRBJ2-1; the match to TRBD2 covers 7 bases. Trimming removed 4 bases from V and 10 bases from J; junction bases left unmatched: 10. This CDR3 comprises 14 residues. The germline V gene has CDR1 LNHDA and CDR2 SQIVND (reference sequence). CDR3 residues: CASSTAGAFSEQFF. DNA of the CDR3: TGTGCCAGTAGTACTGCGGGAGCGTTTTCGGAGCAGTTCTTC.

The V call is TRBV27, the J call TRBJ1-2; 9 bases agree with TRBD1. J lost 8 bases, V lost 6 bases, and 10 bases had no gene match. The CDR3 is made up of 14 amino acids. Germline V CDR1 and CDR2: MNHEY, SMNVEV (reference sequence). CDR3 protein: CASSPGTGSRGYTF. CDR3 in DNA: TGTGCCAGCAGCCCCGGGACAGGGTCTCGAGGCTACACCTTC.